These 21 T cell receptor beta chains originate from one sample sequenced in a study of blood T cell repertoires in COVID-19. The protocol was immunoSEQ multiplex PCR, while the TCRdb copy is restricted to in-frame clones and leaves out a portion. The sample records 120,000 to 150,000 clones, 85% to 90% being singletons. The sequenced material came from peripheral blood. These receptors originate from a man aged 50 or older who had recovered from COVID-19.

The chain couples TRBV6-2 or TRBV6-3 to TRBJ1-1; 10 nucleotides align to TRBD1. CDR1 is MNHEY, CDR2 SVGEGT, per germline. The junction had 10 bases not matched to a gene; V was cut back by 6 bases and J by 3 bases. This CDR3 is built from 16 residues. This CDR3 reads CASSPMRTGGDTEAFF. CDR3 DNA: TGTGCCAGCAGCCCGATGAGGACAGGGGGAGACACTGAAGCTTTCTTT.

This chain links TRBV3-1 (or the pseudogene TRBV3-2) with TRBJ2-7, with 10 bases that match TRBD2. V lost 3 bases, J lost 3 bases, and 2 bases stayed unmatched. In germline, CDR1 is LGHDT, CDR2 YNNKEL (reference sequence). The CDR3 has 14 residues. In DNA form, the CDR3 reads TGTGCCAGCAGCCATGCTAGCGGGAGCTACGAGCAGTACTTC. Translated: CASSHASGSYEQYF.

The count of this clone is one. This chain uses TRBV6-2 or TRBV6-3 with TRBJ1-3, with D uncertain. V lost 2 bases, J lost 0 bases, and 17 bases lay in between. The CDR3 extends over 18 amino acids. Germline lookup yields CDR1 MNHEY and CDR2 SVGEGT. CDR3 sequence reads: CASSYNWGSGSSGNTIYF. DNA of the CDR3: TGTGCCAGCAGTTACAACTGGGGTTCCGGGAGCTCTGGAAACACCATATATTTT.

This chain joins TRBV11-3 and TRBJ2-3; TRBD1 agrees at 9 bases. Germline CDR1 SGHNT, CDR2 YENEEA. The CDR3 covers 15 residues. Germline trimming cut 3 bases from V and 3 bases from J; bases unmatched to any gene: 4. Here the CDR3 DNA reads TGTGCCAGCAGCTTTCGACAGGGGGGGACAGATACGCAGTATTTT. Translating it yields CASSFRQGGTDTQYF.

The chain has TRBV19 and TRBJ2-1; possibly TRBD2 for D (6 bases). The germline gives CDR1 LNHDA, CDR2 SQIVND (reference sequence). The CDR3 runs to 14 residues. V was cut by 3 bases and J by 2 bases, with 8 bases left in between. This CDR3 is CASSMEGTYNEQFF. The CDR3 region has the DNA TGTGCCAGTAGTATGGAGGGGACCTACAATGAGCAGTTCTTC.

J is TRBJ1-2 and V is TRBV2; 7 positions agree with TRBD1. This CDR3 has 14 amino acids. J was trimmed by 6 bases and V by 2 bases; bases with no gene match: 6. Per the germline V gene, CDR1 is SNHLY and CDR2 is FYNNEI. The CDR3, as DNA: TGTGCCAGCAGTGAAATCCAGGGGGTAAATGGCTACACCTTC. Its translation: CASSEIQGVNGYTF.

The chain is built from TRBV19 and TRBJ2-2; TRBD2 aligns across 13 bases. The J segment lost 2 bases and the V segment lost 7 bases, leaving 13 bases of the junction unmatched. CDR1 is LNHDA, CDR2 SQIVND, per germline (reference sequence). The CDR3 covers 19 residues. CDR3 sequence (DNA): TGTGCCAGTACTGCCGGCGGACTAGCGGGGGAACGCAACACCGGGGAGCTGTTTTTT. Residues: CASTAGGLAGERNTGELFF.

The V call is TRBV15, the J call TRBJ2-2, with 10 bases aligning to TRBD2. V dropped 1 base and J dropped 5; count of bases not matched to a gene: 1. The germline V gene has CDR1 LNHNV and CDR2 YYDKDF (reference sequence). The CDR3 is 15 residues long. The CDR3 DNA reads TGTGCCACCAGCAGAGTTAGCGGGGGGACCGGGGAGCTGTTTTTT. This gives the protein CATSRVSGGTGELFF.

The V gene is TRBV4-1, the J gene TRBJ2-3; D gene uncertain. CDR1 is MGHRA and CDR2 is YSYEKL in the germline V gene. The CDR3 is 13 amino acids. V lost 3 bases and J 2 bases, leaving 6 bases between the germline ends. The CDR3 loop is CASSHTITDTQYF. DNA for the CDR3: TGCGCCAGCAGCCACACAATCACAGATACGCAGTATTTT.

The chain combines TRBV9 with TRBJ2-3; no clear D gene. CDR1 and CDR2 from the germline V gene are SGDLS and YYNGEE. The CDR3 spans 14 residues. V lost 0 bases and J 6 bases, leaving 11 bases between the germline ends. The CDR3 is CASSVVQQADTQYF. CDR3 nucleotides: TGTGCCAGCAGCGTAGTCCAGCAGGCGGATACGCAGTATTTT.

CDR3 DNA: TGTGCCAGCAGAGGGGGCCGGGACAATGAGCAGTTCTTC. Amino acids: CASRGGRDNEQFF. The rearrangement uses TRBV28 and TRBJ2-1; 7 nucleotides match TRBD1. Germline CDR1 and CDR2: MDHEN and SYDVKM. The CDR3 is made up of 13 amino acids. V lost 6 bases, J lost 5 bases, and 4 bases stayed unmatched.

The chain employs TRBV5-1 and TRBJ1-1, with unresolved D. The CDR3 extends over 14 amino acids. V dropped 4 bases and J dropped 2 bases, with 12 bases sitting between them. Germline lookup yields CDR1 SGHRS and CDR2 YFSETQ. CDR3 in amino acids: CASSGSQTNTEAFF. CDR3 in DNA: TGCGCCAGCAGCGGTTCACAGACCAACACTGAAGCTTTCTTT. The whole variable domain, remainder taken from reference TRBV5-1 and TRBJ1-1, is KAGVTQTPRYLIKTRGQQVTLSCSPISGHRSVSWYQQTPGQGLQFLFEYFSETQRNKGNFPGRFSGRQFSNSRSEMNVSTLELGDSALYLCASSGSQTNTEAFFGQGTRLTVV.

In the case of this clone: Other nucleotide sequences from this sample produce the same CDR3. The V gene is TRBV4-3, the J gene TRBJ2-2; weak D call: TRBD1 (5 bases). Trimming stripped 3 bases from V and 0 bases from J, with 11 bases between. This CDR3 has 16 amino acids. Germline values: CDR1 LGHNA, CDR2 YSLEER. DNA of the CDR3: TGCGCCAGCAGCCAGGAAAGGGGTCCGAACACCGGGGAGCTGTTTTTT. Protein: CASSQERGPNTGELFF.

The rearrangement joins TRBV19 to TRBJ1-2; TRBD1 matches at 8 bases. The V segment lost 7 bases and the J segment 2 bases; nucleotides outside the gene matches: 6. The CDR3 totals 14 residues. CDR1 and CDR2 (germline): LNHDA, SQIVND (reference sequence). CDR3 in DNA: TGTGCCAGTATTGGACAGGGCAAAAACTATGGCTACACCTTC. It codes for CASIGQGKNYGYTF.

This chain joins TRBV6-2 or TRBV6-3 and TRBJ2-5, with 9 nucleotides matching TRBD2. The germline CDR1 and CDR2 sequences are MNHEY and SVGEGT. This CDR3 spans 14 amino acids. Unmatched junction bases numbered 2, after V lost 2 bases and J lost 4 bases. CDR3 sequence: CASSYLAGRETQYF. The CDR3 DNA sequence: TGTGCCAGCAGTTACCTAGCGGGACGAGAGACCCAGTACTTC.

V usage is TRBV7-9 and J usage is TRBJ1-4, with D uncertain. Germline CDR1 is SEHNR and CDR2 is FQNEAQ (reference sequence). The V and J ends lost 1 base and 7 bases respectively, with 10 bases between them. CDR3 length: 14 amino acids. The CDR3 nucleotides read TGTGCCAGCAGCTTAGACCGGTTAATTGAAAAACTGTTTTTT. As protein: CASSLDRLIEKLFF.

The V and J genes are TRBV11-2 and TRBJ1-1; D is uncertain. The V gene's germline CDR1 is SGHAT and CDR2 FQNNGV. Trimming cost V 1 base and J 1 base, with 7 bases left between them. The CDR3 has 14 amino acids. The CDR3: CASSLAGGNTEAFF. The CDR3 nucleotides read TGTGCCAGCAGCTTAGCGGGTGGGAACACTGAAGCTTTCTTT. Full variable domain (remainder filled in from reference TRBV11-2 and TRBJ1-1): EAGVAQSPRYKIIEKRQSVAFWCNPISGHATLYWYQQILGQGPKLLIQFQNNGVVDDSQLPKDRFSAERLKGVDSTLKIQPAKLEDSAVYLCASSLAGGNTEAFFGQGTRLTVV.

J is TRBJ1-6 and V is TRBV5-1, with a possible D match to TRBD1 (5 bases). The V and J ends lost 2 bases and 4 bases respectively, with 10 bases between them. Per germline, CDR1 SGHRS and CDR2 YFSETQ. This CDR3 region has 15 residues. CDR3 sequence: CASSFGGLYNSPLHF. The CDR3 nucleotides are TGCGCCAGCAGCTTCGGGGGACTGTATAATTCACCCCTCCACTTT.

A few counts support this clone. The chain links TRBV4-3 to TRBJ2-1; TRBD1 aligns across 11 bases. V trimming: 0 bases; J trimming: 9 bases; junction bases outside the gene matches: 4. CDR1 LGHNA and CDR2 YSLEER come from the germline V gene. The length of the CDR3 is 15 residues. In DNA, the CDR3 is TGCGCCAGCAGCCAAGATAGGACAGGGGGCGTTGAGCAGTTCTTC. It encodes CASSQDRTGGVEQFF.

J is TRBJ2-6 and V is TRBV5-1, with 8 bases that match TRBD1. The V gene's germline CDR1 is SGHRS and CDR2 YFSETQ. CDR3 length equals 17 residues. Trimming at V came to 4 bases and at J to 4 bases, leaving 10 bases not matched to a gene. The CDR3 reads CASSTGQGLSGANVLTF. DNA for the CDR3: TGCGCCAGCAGCACAGGACAGGGCTTGAGCGGGGCCAACGTCCTGACTTTC.

The V and J genes are TRBV4-1 and TRBJ1-5; 8 bases are a match to TRBD1. Looked up from germline, CDR1 is MGHRA and CDR2 is YSYEKL. After removal of 4 bases from V and 4 bases from J, the junction contained 9 bases not matched to a gene. This CDR3 contains 16 residues. CDR3 coding DNA: TGCGCCAGCAGCCCGGATCGGCAGGGGGCAAATCAGCCCCAGCATTTT. Its translation: CASSPDRQGANQPQHF.